The sequence of this T cell receptor (beta chain) was determined in a study of T cells after yellow fever vaccination. General observations from the study: Researchers cautioned that FACS-sorted repertoires could harbor abundant clonotypes contaminating from the bulk population. A weaker secondary response peaked on day 5, the primary on day 15. Among primary-vaccination clones, most reappeared after the booster, at around 97% for CD4 and around 91% for CD8.

Template-switching 5'RACE yielded the TCR cDNA; a universal primer site and UMIs were added in the process. TCRdb re-called the 5' RACE reads through MiXCR, storing one row per CDR3 protein. The sample gives under 400,000 distinct CDR3 sequences, approximately 10% of which show up once; roughly 18% is in the top ten. V shed 7 bases and J 4 bases; nucleotides not matched to a gene: 7. Germline V gene sequence: CDR1 SGHNT, CDR2 YYREEE (reference sequence). This CDR3 has 13 residues. Remarks on this clonotype: Antigen: not known.

The clonotype was recovered from a man aged 18-30 years who received the YFV17D yellow fever vaccine. The sequencing used PBMCs, collected on the day of the first yellow fever vaccination. The chain has TRBV5-4 and TRBJ2-5; 7 bases fit TRBD1. In DNA form, the CDR3 reads TGTGCCAGCGGTTTAAACAGGGGAGAGACCCAGTACTTC. Amino acids: CASGLNRGETQYF.